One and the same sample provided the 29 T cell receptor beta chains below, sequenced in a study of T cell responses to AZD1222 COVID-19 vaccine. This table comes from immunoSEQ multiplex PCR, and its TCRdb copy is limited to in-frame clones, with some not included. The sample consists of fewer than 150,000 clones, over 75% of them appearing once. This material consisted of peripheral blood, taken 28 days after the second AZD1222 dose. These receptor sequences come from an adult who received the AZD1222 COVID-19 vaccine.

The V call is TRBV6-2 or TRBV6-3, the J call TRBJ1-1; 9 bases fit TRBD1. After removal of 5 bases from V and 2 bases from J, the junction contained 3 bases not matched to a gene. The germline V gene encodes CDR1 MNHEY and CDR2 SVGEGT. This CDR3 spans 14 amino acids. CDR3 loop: CASSRGQGNTEAFF. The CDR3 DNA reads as TGTGCCAGCAGTCGGGGACAGGGAAACACTGAAGCTTTCTTT.

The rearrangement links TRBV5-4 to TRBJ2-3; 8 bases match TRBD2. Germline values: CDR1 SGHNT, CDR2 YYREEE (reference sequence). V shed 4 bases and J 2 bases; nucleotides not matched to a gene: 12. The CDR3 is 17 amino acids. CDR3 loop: CASSLSGSGGYTDTQYF. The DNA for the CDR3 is TGTGCCAGCAGCCTCAGCGGGTCGGGAGGGTACACAGATACGCAGTATTTT.

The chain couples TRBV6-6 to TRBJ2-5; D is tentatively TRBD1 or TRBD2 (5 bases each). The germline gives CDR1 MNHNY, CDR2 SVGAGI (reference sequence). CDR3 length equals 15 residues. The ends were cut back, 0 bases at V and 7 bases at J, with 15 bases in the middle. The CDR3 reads CASSYSSSGGGTQYF. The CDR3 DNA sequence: TGTGCCAGCAGTTACTCCTCGTCAGGTGGGGGGACCCAGTACTTC.

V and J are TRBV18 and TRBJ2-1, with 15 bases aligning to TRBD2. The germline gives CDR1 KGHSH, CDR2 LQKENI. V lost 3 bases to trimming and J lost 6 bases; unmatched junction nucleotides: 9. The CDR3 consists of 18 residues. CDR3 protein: CASSPTTWTSGGANEQFF. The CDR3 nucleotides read TGTGCCAGCTCACCTACGACTTGGACTAGCGGGGGGGCCAATGAGCAGTTCTTC.

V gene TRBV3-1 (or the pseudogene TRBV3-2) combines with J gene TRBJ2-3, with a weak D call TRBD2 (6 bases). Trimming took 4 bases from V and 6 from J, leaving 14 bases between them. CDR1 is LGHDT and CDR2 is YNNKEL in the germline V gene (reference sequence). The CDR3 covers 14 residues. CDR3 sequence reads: CASSLMGGADTQYF. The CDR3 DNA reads TGTGCCAGCAGCCTCATGGGGGGAGCGGATACGCAGTATTTT.

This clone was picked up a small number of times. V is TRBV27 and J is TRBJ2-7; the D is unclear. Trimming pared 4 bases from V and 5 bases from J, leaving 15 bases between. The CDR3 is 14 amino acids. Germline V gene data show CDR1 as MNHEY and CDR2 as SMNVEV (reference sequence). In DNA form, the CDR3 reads TGTGCCAGCAGTTCCTTTTCGGAGTTGGACGAGCAGTACTTC. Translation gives CASSSFSELDEQYF.

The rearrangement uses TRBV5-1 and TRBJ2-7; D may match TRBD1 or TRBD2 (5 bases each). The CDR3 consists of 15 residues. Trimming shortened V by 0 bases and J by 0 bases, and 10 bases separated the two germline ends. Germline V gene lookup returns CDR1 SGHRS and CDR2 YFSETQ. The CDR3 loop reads CASSLAMGTSYEQYF. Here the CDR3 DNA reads TGCGCCAGCAGCTTGGCTATGGGGACCTCCTACGAGCAGTACTTC.

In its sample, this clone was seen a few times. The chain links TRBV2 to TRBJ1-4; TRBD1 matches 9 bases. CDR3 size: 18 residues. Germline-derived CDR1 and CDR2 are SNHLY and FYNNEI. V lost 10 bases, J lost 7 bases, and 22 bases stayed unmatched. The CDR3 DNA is TGTGCCACCCCGCATGTGGGACAGGGAGCCGGCGGGGGTGAAAAACTGTTTTTT. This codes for CATPHVGQGAGGGEKLFF.

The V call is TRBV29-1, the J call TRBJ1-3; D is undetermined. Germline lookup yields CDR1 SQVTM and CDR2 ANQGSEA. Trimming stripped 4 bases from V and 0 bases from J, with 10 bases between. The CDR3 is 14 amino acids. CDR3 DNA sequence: TGCAGCGTTGCAGCCTCAAGCTCTGGAAACACCATATATTTT. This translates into CSVAASSSGNTIYF.

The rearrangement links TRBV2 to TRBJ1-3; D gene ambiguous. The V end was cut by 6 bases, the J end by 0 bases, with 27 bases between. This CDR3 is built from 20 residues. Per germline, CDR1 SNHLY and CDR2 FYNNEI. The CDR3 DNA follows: TGTGCCAGCAGCGTTTTGGGCTTCAGGCGAGAAGGGCTCTCTGGAAACACCATATATTTT. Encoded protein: CASSVLGFRREGLSGNTIYF.

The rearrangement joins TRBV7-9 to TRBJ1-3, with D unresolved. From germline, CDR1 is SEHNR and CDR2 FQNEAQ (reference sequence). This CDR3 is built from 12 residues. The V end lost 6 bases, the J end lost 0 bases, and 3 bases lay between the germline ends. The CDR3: CASRDSGNTIYF. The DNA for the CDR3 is TGTGCCAGCAGGGACTCTGGAAACACCATATATTTT.

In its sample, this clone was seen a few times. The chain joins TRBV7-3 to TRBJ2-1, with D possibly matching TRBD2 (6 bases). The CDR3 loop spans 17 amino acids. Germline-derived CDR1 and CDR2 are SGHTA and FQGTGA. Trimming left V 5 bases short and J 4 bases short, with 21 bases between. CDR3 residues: CASSPTGGYNRYNEQFF. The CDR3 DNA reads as TGTGCCAGCAGCCCGACCGGGGGTTATAACCGGTACAATGAGCAGTTCTTC.

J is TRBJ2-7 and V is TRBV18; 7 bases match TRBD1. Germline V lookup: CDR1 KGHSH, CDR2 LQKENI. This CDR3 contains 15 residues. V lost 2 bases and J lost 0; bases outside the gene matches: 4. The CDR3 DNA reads TGTGCCAGCTCACCATCAACAGGGGCCTCCTACGAGCAGTACTTC. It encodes CASSPSTGASYEQYF. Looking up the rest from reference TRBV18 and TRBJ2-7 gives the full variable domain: NAGVMQNPRHLVRRRGQEARLRCSPMKGHSHVYWYRQLPEEGLKFMVYLQKENIIDESGMPKERFSAEFPKEGPSILRIQQVVRGDSAAYFCASSPSTGASYEQYFGPGTRLTVT.

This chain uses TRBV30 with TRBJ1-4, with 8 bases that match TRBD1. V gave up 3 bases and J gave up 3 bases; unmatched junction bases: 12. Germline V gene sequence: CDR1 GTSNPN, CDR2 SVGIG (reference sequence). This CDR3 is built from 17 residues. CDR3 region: CAWSPGQGARSNEKLFF. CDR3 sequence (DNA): TGTGCCTGGAGCCCCGGGCAGGGGGCGAGGTCTAATGAAAAACTGTTTTTT.

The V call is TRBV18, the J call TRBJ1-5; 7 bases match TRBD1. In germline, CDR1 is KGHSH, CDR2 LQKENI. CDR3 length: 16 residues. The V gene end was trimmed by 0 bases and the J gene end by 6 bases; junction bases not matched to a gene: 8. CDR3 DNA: TGTGCCAGCTCACCACCGGGGGAGGGGGCTTTTCAGCCCCAGCATTTT. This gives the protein CASSPPGEGAFQPQHF.

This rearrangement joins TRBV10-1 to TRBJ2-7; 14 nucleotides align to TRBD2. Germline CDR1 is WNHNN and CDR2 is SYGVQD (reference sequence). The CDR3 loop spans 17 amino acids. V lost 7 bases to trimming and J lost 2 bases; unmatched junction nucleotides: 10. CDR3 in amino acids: CASIPTSGRVRPYEQYF. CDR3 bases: TGCGCCAGCATCCCGACTAGCGGGAGGGTCCGTCCCTACGAGCAGTACTTC.

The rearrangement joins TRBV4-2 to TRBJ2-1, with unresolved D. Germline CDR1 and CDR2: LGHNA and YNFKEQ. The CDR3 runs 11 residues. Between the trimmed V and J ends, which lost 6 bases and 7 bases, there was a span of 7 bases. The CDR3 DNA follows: TGTGCCAGCAGTAGAGGAAATGAGCAGTTCTTC. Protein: CASSRGNEQFF.

CDR3 in DNA: TGTGCCAGCAGTGTACTAGCGGGAGCCTCCTACGAGCAGTACTTC. Its translation: CASSVLAGASYEQYF. This rearrangement joins TRBV7-2 to TRBJ2-7, with TRBD2 matching over 11 bases. Germline V gene sequence: CDR1 SGHTA, CDR2 FQGNSA. The junction had 4 bases not matched to a gene; V was cut back by 6 bases and J by 0 bases. There are 15 residues in the CDR3.

CDR3 sequence reads: CACTRLEGTPKLFF. CDR3 nucleotides: TGTGCCTGTACTCGGTTGGAGGGCACACCAAAACTGTTTTTT. The chain employs TRBV30 and TRBJ1-4; no definite D call. Trimming cost V 6 bases and J 10 bases, with 21 bases left between them. Germline CDR1 reads GTSNPN; CDR2 reads SVGIG (reference sequence). This CDR3 is built from 14 residues. The variable domain in full, with the rest retrieved from reference TRBV30 and TRBJ1-4, is SQTIHQWPATLVQPVGSPLSLECTVEGTSNPNLYWYRQAAGRGLQLLFYSVGIGQISSEVPQNLSASRPQDRQFILSSKKLLLSDSGFYLCACTRLEGTPKLFFGSGTQLSVL.

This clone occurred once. Here the CDR3 DNA reads TGTGCCTGGACAGGGGGCGGAGGAGCTTTCTTT. Its translation: CAWTGGGGAFF. The chain joins TRBV30 to TRBJ1-1; 8 bases are a match to TRBD1. The CDR3 consists of 11 residues. From germline, CDR1 is GTSNPN and CDR2 SVGIG (reference sequence). V shed 4 bases, J shed 10 bases, and the junction held 5 bases outside the gene matches.

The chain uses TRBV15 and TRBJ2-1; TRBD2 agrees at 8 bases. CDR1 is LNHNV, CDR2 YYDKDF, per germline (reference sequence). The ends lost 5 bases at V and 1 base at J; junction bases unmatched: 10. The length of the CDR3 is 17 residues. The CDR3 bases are TGTGCCACCAGCTTAGGATGGGCGGGAGGATCCTACAATGAGCAGTTCTTC. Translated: CATSLGWAGGSYNEQFF. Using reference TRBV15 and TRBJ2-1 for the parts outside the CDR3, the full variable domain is DAMVIQNPRYQVTQFGKPVTLSCSQTLNHNVMYWYQQKSSQAPKLLFHYYDKDFNNEADTPDNFQSRRPNTSFCFLDIRSPGLGDTAMYLCATSLGWAGGSYNEQFFGPGTRLTVL.

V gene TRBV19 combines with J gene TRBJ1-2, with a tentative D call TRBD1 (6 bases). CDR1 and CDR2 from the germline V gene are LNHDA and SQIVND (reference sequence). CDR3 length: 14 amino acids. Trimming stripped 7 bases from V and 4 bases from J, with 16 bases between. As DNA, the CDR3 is TGTGCCAGTATTCGGACAGTCCGCGGCTATGGCTACACCTTC. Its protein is CASIRTVRGYGYTF. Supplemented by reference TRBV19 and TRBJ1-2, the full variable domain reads DGGITQSPKYLFRKEGQNVTLSCEQNLNHDAMYWYRQDPGQGLRLIYYSQIVNDFQKGDIAEGYSVSREKKESFPLTVTSAQKNPTAFYLCASIRTVRGYGYTFGSGTRLTVV.

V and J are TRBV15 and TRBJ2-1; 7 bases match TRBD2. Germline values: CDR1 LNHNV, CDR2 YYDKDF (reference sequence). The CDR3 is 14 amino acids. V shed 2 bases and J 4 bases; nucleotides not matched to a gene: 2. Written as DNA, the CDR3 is TGTGCCACCAGCAGATCAGCGGGATACAATGAGCAGTTCTTC. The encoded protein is CATSRSAGYNEQFF.

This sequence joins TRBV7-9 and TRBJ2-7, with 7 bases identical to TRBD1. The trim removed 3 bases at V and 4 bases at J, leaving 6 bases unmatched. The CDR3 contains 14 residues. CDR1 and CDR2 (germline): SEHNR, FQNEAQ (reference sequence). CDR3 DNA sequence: TGTGCCAGCAGCTTCCCCCCGGGACAGTACGAGCAGTACTTC. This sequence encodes CASSFPPGQYEQYF.

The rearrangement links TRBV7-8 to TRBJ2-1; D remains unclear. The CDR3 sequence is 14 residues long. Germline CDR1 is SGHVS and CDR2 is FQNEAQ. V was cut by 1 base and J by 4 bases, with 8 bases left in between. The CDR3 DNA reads TGTGCCAGCAGCTTAGTTACGGGTTACAATGAGCAGTTCTTC. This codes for CASSLVTGYNEQFF.

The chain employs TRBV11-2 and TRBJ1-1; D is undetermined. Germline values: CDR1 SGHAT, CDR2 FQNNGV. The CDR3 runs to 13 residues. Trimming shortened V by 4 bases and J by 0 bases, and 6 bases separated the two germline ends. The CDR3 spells CASSSTVNTEAFF. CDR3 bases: TGTGCCAGCAGCTCTACGGTGAACACTGAAGCTTTCTTT.

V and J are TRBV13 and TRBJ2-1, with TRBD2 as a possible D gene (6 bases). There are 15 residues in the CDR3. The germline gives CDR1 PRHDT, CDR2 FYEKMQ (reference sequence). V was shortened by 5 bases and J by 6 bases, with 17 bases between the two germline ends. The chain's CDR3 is CASSRARGILNEQFF. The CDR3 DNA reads TGTGCCAGCAGCCGCGCTCGCGGGATTCTCAATGAGCAGTTCTTC.

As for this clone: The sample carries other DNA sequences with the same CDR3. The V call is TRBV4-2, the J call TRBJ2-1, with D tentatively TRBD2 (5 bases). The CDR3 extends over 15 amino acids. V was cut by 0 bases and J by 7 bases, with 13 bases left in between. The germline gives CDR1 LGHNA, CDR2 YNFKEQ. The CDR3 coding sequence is TGTGCCAGCAGCCAAGATCGCGGCCGGGGTAATGAGCAGTTCTTC. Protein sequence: CASSQDRGRGNEQFF.

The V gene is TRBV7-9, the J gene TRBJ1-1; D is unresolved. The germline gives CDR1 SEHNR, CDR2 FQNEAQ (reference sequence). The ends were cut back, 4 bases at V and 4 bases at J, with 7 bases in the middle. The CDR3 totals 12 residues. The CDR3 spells CASSWGSTEAFF. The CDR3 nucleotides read TGTGCCAGCAGCTGGGGTAGCACTGAAGCTTTCTTT.